This TCR beta chain was profiled in a study of human T cells and chemical hapten exposure. Study background: Mainly, slight library volume differences in the pool made TCR yields vary.

Regarding time point: healthy volunteer bleed at 2 weeks. Whole blood, unfractionated, served as the material for total RNA extraction. After removal of 4 bases from V and 6 bases from J, the junction contained 7 bases not matched to a gene. Germline assignment: CDR1 MDHEN and CDR2 SYDVKM. The CDR3 sequence is 15 residues long. Per the study methods: With a range of about 20,000 to 750,000, the median per sample was roughly 95,000 TCRs. TCRdb recomputed calls from the RACE reads with MiXCR, one row per CDR3 protein. TCRdb's processing, not the authors' own work, is the source of the V and J calls. Among about 41,000 distinct CDR3 sequences, roughly 4.2% were seen once, and the ten largest hold less than 6%.

This TCR came from a human donor in good health. Some clones in this sample may be carry-over from other donors' samples. The sample consisted of whole blood. The V call is TRBV28, the J call TRBJ2-3; TRBD1 matches 10 bases. This chain's CDR3 is CASSSGQGVQDTQYF. CDR3 nucleotide sequence: TGTGCCAGCAGTTCCGGACAGGGGGTACAGGATACGCAGTATTTT.